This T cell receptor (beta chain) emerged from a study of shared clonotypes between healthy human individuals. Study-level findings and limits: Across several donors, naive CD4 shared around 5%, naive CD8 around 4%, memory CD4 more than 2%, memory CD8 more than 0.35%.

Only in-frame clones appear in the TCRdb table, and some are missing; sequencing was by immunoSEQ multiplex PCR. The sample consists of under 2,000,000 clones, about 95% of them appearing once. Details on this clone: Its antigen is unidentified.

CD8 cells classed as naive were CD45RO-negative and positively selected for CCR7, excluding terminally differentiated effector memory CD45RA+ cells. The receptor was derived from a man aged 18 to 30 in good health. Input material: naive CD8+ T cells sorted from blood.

DNA of the CDR3: TGTGCCAGCAGTGAGTTCCATTCGAACACCGGGGAGCTGTTTTTT. Translation: CASSEFHSNTGELFF. This chain connects TRBV2 to TRBJ2-2; D call uncertain. The CDR3 consists of 15 residues. V was clipped by 3 bases and J by 0 bases, with 8 bases between them. Germline lookup yields CDR1 SNHLY and CDR2 FYNNEI.